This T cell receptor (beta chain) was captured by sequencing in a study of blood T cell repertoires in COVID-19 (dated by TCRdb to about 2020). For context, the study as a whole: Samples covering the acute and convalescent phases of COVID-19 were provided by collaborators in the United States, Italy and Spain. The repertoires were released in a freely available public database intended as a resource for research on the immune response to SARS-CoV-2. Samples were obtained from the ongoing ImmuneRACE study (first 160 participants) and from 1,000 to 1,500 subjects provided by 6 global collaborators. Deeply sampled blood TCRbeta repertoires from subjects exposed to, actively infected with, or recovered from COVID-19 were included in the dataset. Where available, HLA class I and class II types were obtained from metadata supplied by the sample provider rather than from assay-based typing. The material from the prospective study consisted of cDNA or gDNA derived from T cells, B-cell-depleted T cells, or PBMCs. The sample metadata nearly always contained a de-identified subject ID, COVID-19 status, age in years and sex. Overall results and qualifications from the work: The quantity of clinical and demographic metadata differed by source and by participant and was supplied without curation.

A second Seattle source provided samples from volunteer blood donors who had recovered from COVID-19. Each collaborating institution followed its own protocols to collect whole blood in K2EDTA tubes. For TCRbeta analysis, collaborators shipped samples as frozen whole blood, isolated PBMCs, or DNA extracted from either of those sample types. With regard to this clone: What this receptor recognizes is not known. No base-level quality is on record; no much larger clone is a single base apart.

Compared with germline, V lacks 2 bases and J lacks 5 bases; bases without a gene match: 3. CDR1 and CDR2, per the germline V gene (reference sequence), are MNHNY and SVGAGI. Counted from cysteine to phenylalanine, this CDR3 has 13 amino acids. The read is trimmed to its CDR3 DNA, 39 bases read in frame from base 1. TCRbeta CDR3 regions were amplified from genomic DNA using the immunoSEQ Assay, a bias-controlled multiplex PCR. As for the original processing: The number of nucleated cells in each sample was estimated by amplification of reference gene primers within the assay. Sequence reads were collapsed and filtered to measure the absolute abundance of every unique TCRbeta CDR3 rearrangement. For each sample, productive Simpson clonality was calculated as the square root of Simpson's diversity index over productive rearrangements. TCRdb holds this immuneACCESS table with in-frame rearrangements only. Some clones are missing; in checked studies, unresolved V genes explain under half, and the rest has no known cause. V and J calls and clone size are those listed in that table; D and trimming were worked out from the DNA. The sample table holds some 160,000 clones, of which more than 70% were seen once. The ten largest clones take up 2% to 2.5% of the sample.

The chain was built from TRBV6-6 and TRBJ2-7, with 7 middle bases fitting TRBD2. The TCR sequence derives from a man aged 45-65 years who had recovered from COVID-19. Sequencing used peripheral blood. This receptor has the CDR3 CASSYGGGNEQYF. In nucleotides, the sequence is TGTGCCAGCAGTTACGGGGGGGGGAACGAGCAGTACTTC.